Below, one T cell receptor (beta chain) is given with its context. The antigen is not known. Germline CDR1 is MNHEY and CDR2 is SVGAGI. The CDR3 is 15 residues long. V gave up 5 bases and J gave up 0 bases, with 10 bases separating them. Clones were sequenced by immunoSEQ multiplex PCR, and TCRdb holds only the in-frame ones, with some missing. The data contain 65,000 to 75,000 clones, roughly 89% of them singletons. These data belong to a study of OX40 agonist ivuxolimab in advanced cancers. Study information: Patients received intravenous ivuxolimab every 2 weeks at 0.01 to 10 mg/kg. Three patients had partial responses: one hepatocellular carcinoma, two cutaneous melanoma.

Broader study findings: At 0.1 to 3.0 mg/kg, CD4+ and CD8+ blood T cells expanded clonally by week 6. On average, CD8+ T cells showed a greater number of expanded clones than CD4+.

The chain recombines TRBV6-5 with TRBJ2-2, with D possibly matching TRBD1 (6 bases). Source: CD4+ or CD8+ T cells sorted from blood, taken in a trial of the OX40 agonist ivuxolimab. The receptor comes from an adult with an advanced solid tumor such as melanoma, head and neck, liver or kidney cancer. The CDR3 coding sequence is TGTGCCAGCAGTAGAGGGGGAGCGAACACCGGGGAGCTGTTTTTT. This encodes CASSRGGANTGELFF.